The following is a T cell receptor (beta chain) sequence with its context. With V trimmed by 4 bases and J by 1 base, 2 bases remained unmatched. CDR1 is MNHEY, CDR2 SVGAGI, per germline. The CDR3 length is 14 residues. These data come from a study of blood T cell repertoires in COVID-19. The overall study: The origin of the acute and convalescent COVID-19 samples was the United States, Italy and Spain. From T cells, B-cell-depleted T cells, or PBMCs came the material, which was cDNA or gDNA.

Per the original methods: For nucleated cells, counts were estimated from reference gene primer amplification. Sequencing was performed with immunoSEQ multiplex PCR; in TCRdb, only in-frame clones are kept and a portion is missing. The V and J calls and clone size are taken from that table; D and trimming were inferred from the DNA. This table holds under 300,000 clones, about 85% found once. This chain joins TRBV6-5 and TRBJ2-5; 8 nucleotides align to TRBD1. This TCR derives from a human donor in a cohort sampled during active COVID-19. Input material: peripheral blood. CDR3 protein: CASSFDRGQETQYF. CDR3 nucleotide sequence: TGTGCCAGCAGTTTCGACAGGGGCCAAGAGACCCAGTACTTC.